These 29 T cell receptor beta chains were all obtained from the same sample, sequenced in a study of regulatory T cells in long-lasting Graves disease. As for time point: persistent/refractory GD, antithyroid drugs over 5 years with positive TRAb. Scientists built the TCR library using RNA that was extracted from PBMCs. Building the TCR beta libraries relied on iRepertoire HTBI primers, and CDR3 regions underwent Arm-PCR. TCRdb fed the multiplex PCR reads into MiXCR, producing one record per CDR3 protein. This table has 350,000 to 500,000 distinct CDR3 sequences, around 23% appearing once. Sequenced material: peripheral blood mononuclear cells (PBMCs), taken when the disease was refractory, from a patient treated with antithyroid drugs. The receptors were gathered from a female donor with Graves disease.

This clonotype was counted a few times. The DNA of the CDR3 is TGTGCCAGCAGCCCCTCCTCCGGGACAGGGGGCAGGACTGAAGCTTTCTTT. Residues: CASSPSSGTGGRTEAFF. The chain recombines TRBV13 with TRBJ1-1, with 12 bases matching TRBD1. Losses at the gene ends were 5 bases for V and 5 bases for J; bases not matched to a gene: 12. This CDR3 spans 17 amino acids. Germline V gene lookup returns CDR1 PRHDT and CDR2 FYEKMQ (reference sequence).

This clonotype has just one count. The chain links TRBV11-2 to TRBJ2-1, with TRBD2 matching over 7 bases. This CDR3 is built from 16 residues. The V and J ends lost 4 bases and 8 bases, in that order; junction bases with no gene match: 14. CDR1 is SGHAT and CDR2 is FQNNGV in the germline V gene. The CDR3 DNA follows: TGTGCCAGCAGCTACACGACGGGACTAATCTTGGATGAGCAGTTCTTC. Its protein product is CASSYTTGLILDEQFF.

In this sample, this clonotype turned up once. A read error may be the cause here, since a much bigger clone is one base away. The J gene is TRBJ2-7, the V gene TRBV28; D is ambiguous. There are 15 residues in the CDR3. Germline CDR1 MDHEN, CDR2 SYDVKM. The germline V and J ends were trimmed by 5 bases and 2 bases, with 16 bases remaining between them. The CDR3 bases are TGTGCCAGCAGTCCCCCGACTTCAATCCCCTACGAGCAGTACTTC. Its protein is CASSPPTSIPYEQYF.

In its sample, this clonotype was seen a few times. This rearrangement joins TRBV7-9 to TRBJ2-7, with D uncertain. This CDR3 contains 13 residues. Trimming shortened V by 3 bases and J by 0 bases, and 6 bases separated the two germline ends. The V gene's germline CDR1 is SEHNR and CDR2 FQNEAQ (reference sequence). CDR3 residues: CASSFETSYEQYF. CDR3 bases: TGTGCCAGCAGCTTCGAAACCTCCTACGAGCAGTACTTC.

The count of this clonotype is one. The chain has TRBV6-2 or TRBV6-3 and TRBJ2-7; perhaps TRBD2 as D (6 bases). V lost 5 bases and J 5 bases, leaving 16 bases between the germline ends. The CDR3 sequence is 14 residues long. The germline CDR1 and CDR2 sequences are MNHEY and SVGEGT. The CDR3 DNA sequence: TGTGCCAGCAGTCTCCGACACACGGGGGACGAGCAGTACTTC. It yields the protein CASSLRHTGDEQYF.

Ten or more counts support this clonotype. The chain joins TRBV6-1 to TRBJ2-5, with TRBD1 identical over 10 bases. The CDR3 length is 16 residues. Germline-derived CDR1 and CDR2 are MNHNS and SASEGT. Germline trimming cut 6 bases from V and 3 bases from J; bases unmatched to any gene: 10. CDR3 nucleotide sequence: TGTGCCAGCAGCCCCACTGGACAGGGGGGTGAAGAGACCCAGTACTTC. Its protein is CASSPTGQGGEETQYF.

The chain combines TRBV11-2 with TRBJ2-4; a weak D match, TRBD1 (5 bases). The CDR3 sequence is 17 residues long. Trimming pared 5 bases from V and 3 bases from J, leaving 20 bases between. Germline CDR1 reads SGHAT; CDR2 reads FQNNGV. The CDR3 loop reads CASSPGVRRVVKNIQYF. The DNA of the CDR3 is TGTGCCAGCAGCCCTGGAGTTCGCAGGGTGGTCAAAAACATTCAGTACTTC.

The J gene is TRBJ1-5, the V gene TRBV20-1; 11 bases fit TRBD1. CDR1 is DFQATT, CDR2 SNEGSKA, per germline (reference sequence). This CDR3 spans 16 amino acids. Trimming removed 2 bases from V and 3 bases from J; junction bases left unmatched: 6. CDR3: CSARLPGQGVNQPQHF. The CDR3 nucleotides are TGCAGTGCTAGATTGCCGGGACAGGGGGTCAATCAGCCCCAGCATTTT.

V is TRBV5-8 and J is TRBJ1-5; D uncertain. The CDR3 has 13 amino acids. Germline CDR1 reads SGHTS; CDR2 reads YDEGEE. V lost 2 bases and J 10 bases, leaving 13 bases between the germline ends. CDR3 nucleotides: TGTGCCAGCAGCTTTTCGGGGTGGGCTCCCCAGCATTTT. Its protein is CASSFSGWAPQHF. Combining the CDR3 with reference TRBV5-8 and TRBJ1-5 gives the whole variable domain EAGVTQSPTHLIKTRGQQATLRCSPISGHTSVYWYQQALGLGLQFLLWYDEGEERNRGNFPPRFSGRQFPNYSSELNVNALELEDSALYLCASSFSGWAPQHFGDGTRLSIL.

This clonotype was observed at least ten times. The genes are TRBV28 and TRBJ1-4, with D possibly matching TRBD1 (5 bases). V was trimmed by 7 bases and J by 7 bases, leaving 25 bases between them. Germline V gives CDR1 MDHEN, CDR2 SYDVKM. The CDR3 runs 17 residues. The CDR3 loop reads CASNPSPGTGGSEKLFF. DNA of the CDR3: TGTGCCAGCAACCCTTCACCCGGGACGGGCGGGAGTGAAAAACTGTTTTTT.

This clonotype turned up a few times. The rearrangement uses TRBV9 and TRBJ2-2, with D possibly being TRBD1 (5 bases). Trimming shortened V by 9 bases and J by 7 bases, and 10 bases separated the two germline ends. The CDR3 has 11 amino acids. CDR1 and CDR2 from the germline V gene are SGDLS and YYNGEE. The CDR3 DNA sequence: TGTGCCACAGGGTCGGACGGGGAGCTGTTTTTT. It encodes CATGSDGELFF.

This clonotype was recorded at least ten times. CDR3 amino acids: CASSQPQGRNTEAFF. The CDR3, as DNA: TGTGCCAGCAGTCAACCACAGGGACGGAACACTGAAGCTTTCTTT. The genes are TRBV28 and TRBJ1-1, with D possibly TRBD1 on 6 matching bases. V gave up 5 bases and J gave up 1 base, with 14 bases separating them. This CDR3 region has 15 residues. CDR1 MDHEN and CDR2 SYDVKM come from the germline V gene.

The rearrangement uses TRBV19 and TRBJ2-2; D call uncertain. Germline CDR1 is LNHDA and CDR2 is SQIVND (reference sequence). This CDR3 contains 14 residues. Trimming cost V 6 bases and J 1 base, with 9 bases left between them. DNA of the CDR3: TGTGCCAGTAGATCGGTCGGGAACACCGGGGAGCTGTTTTTT. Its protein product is CASRSVGNTGELFF.

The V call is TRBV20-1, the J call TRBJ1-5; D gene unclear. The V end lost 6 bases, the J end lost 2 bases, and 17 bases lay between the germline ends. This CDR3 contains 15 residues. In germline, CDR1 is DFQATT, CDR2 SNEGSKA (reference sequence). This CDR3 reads CSAEGGLLGNQPQHF. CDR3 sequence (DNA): TGCAGTGCGGAAGGAGGGTTGTTGGGCAATCAGCCCCAGCATTTT.

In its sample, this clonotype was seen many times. The CDR3 protein is CASSLFSWGQISSPDQEPQHF. In DNA, the CDR3 is TGTGCCAGCAGTTTATTTTCGTGGGGCCAGATCTCGTCGCCAGACCAGGAGCCCCAGCATTTT. J is TRBJ1-5 and V is TRBV28; a weak D match, TRBD1 (5 bases). The germline CDR1 and CDR2 sequences are MDHEN and SYDVKM. Trimming removed 1 base from V and 8 bases from J, with 33 bases in between. CDR3 length: 21 amino acids. The full variable domain, its missing parts supplied by reference TRBV28 and TRBJ1-5, is DVKVTQSSRYLVKRTGEKVFLECVQDMDHENMFWYRQDPGLGLRLIYFSYDVKMKEKGDIPEGYSVSREKKERFSLILESASTNQTSMYLCASSLFSWGQISSPDQEPQHFGDGTRLSIL.

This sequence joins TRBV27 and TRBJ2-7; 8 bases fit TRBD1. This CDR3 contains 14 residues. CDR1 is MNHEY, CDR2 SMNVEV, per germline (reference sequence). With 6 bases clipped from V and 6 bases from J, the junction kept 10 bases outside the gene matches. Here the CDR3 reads CASSPPGQATEQYF. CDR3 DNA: TGTGCCAGCAGCCCGCCGGGACAGGCAACCGAGCAGTACTTC.

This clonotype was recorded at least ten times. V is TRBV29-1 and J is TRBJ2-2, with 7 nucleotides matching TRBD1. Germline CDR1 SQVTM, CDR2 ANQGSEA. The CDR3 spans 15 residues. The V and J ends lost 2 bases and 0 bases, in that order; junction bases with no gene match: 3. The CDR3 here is CSVESGGPNTGELFF. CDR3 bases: TGCAGCGTTGAATCAGGGGGACCGAACACCGGGGAGCTGTTTTTT.

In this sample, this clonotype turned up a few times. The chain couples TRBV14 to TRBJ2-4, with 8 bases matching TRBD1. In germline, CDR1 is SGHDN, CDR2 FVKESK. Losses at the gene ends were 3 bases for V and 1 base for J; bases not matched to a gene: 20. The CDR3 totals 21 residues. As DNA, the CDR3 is TGTGCCAGCAGCCAGGAAGCAGGGGGCGCGTGGTCAATGTCGGCCAAAAACATTCAGTACTTC. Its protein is CASSQEAGGAWSMSAKNIQYF.

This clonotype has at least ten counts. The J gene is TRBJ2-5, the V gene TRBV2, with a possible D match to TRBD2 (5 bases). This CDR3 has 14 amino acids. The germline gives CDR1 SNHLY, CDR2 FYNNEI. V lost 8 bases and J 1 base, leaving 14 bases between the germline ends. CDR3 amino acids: CASARSEGQETQYF. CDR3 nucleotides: TGTGCCAGCGCTCGCAGCGAGGGCCAAGAGACCCAGTACTTC.

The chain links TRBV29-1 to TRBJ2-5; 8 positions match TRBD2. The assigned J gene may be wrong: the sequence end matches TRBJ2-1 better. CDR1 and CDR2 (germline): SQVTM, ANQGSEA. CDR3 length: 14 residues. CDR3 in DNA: TGCAGTGCGTTCCCCGCACTAGCGGACAATGAGCAGTTCTTC. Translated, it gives CSAFPALADNEQFF.

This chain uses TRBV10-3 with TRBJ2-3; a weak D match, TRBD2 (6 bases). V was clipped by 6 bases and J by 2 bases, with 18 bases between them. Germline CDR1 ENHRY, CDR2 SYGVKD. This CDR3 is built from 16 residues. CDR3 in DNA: TGTGCCATCAGAACGGTGGGGGGATTTGCCACAGATACGCAGTATTTT. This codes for CAIRTVGGFATDTQYF.

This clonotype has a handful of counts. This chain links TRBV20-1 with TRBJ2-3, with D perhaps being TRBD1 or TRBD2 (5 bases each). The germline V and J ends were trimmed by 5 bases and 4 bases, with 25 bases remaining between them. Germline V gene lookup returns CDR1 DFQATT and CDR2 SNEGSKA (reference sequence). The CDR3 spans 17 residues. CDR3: CSAAGVVVQGDADTQYF. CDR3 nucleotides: TGCAGTGCTGCCGGGGTCGTGGTGCAGGGCGACGCAGATACGCAGTATTTT.

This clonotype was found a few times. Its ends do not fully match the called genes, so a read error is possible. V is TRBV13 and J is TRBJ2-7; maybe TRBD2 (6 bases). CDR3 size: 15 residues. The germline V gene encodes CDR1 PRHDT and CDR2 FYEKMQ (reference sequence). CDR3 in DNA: TGTGCCAGCAGCCCAGCGACTAGACTCCCCTACAAGCAGTACTTC. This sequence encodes CASSPATRLPYKQYF.

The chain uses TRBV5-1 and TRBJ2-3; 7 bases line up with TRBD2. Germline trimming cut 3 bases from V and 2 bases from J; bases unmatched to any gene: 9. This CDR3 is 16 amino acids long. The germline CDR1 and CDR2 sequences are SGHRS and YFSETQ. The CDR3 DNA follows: TGCGCCAGCAGCTCCGAAGCGGGATGGAACACAGATACGCAGTATTTT. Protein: CASSSEAGWNTDTQYF.

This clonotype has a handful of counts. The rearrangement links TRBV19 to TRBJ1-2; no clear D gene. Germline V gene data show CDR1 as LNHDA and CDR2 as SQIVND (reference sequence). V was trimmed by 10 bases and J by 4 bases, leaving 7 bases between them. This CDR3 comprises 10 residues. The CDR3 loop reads CATEGYGYTF. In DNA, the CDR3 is TGTGCCACCGAAGGCTATGGCTACACCTTC. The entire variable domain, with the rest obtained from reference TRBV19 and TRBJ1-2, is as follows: DGGITQSPKYLFRKEGQNVTLSCEQNLNHDAMYWYRQDPGQGLRLIYYSQIVNDFQKGDIAEGYSVSREKKESFPLTVTSAQKNPTAFYLCATEGYGYTFGSGTRLTVV.

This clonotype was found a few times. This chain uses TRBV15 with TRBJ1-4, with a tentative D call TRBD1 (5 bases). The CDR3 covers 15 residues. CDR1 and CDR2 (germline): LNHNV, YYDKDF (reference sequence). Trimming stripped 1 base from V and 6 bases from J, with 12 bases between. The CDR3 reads CATSRGGVLDEKLFF. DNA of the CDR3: TGTGCCACCAGCAGAGGAGGGGTATTGGATGAAAAACTGTTTTTT.

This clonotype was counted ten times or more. CDR3 DNA sequence: TGTGCCACCAGTACCCTCGCCGGCGGAGGAACCCAGTACTTC. The encoded protein is CATSTLAGGGTQYF. This sequence joins TRBV24-1 and TRBJ2-5; D is perhaps TRBD2 (5 bases). V was cut by 6 bases and J by 8 bases, with 18 bases left in between. The CDR3 runs to 14 residues. CDR1 is KGHDR, CDR2 SFDVKD, per germline.

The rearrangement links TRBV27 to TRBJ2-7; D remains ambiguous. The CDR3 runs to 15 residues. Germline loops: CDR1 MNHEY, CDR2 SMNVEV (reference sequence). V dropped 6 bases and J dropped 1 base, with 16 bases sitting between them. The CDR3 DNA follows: TGTGCCAGCAGCCGTCTGGGGTACGGTTCCTACGAGCAGTACTTC. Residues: CASSRLGYGSYEQYF.

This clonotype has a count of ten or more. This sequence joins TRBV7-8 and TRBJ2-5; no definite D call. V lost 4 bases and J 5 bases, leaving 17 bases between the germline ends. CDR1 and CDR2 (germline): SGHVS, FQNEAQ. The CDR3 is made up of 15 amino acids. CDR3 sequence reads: CASSWRPLPEETQYF. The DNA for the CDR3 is TGTGCCAGCAGCTGGCGGCCCCTCCCTGAGGAGACCCAGTACTTC.